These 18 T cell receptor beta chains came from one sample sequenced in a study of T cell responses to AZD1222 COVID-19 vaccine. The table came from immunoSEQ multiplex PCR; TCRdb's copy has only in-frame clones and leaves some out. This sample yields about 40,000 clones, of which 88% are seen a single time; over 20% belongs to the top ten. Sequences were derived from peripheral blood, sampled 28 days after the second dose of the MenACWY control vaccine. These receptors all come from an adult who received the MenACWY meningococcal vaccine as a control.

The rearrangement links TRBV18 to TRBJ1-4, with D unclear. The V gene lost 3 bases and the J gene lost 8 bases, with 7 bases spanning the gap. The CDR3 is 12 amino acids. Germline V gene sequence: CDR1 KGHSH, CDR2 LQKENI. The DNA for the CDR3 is TGTGCCAGCTCACCCGTGCGGGAAAAACTGTTTTTT. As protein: CASSPVREKLFF.

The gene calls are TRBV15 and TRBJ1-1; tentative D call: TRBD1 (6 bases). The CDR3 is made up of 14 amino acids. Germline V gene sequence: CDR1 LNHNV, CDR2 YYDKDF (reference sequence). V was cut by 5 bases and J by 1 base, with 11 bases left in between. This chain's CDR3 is CATSRGTTNTEAFF. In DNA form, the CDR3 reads TGTGCCACCAGCCGTGGGACAACGAACACTGAAGCTTTCTTT.

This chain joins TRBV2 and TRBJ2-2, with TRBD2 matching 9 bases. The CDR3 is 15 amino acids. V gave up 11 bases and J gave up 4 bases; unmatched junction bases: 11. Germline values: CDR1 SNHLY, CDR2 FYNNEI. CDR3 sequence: CAAGLSGSVTGELFF. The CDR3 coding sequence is TGTGCCGCCGGACTTAGCGGGAGTGTCACCGGGGAGCTGTTTTTT. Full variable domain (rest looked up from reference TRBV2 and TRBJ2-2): EPEVTQTPSHQVTQMGQEVILRCVPISNHLYFYWYRQILGQKVEFLVSFYNNEISEKSEIFDDQFSVERPDGSNFTLKIRSTKLEDSAMYFCAAGLSGSVTGELFFGEGSRLTVL.

CDR3 sequence (DNA): TGTGCCAGCAGCACGTCCCGCACTAGCGGCTCCTACAATGAGCAGTTCTTC. Amino acid sequence: CASSTSRTSGSYNEQFF. V gene TRBV9 combines with J gene TRBJ2-1; 8 bases line up with TRBD2. CDR3 size: 17 residues. Germline-derived CDR1 and CDR2 are SGDLS and YYNGEE. Unmatched junction bases numbered 9, after V lost 4 bases and J lost 0 bases.

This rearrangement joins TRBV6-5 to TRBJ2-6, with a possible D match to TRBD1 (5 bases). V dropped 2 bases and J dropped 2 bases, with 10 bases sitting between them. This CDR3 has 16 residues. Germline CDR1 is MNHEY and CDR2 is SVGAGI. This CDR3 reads CASSYQGTTGANVLTF. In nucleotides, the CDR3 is TGTGCCAGCAGTTACCAGGGAACAACTGGGGCCAACGTCCTGACTTTC.

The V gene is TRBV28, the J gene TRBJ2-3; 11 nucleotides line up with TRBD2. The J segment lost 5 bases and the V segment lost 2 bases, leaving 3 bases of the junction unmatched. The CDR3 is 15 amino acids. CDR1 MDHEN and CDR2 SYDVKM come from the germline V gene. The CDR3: CASSLGTSGLDTQYF. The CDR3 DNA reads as TGTGCCAGCAGTTTAGGGACTAGCGGACTAGATACGCAGTATTTT.

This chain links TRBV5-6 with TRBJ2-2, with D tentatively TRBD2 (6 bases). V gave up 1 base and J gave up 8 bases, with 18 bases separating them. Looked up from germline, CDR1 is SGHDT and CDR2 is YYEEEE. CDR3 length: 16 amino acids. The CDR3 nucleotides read TGTGCCAGCAGCTTGATTGGCGGGGAGGCGTCTGGGGAGCTGTTTTTT. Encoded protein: CASSLIGGEASGELFF.

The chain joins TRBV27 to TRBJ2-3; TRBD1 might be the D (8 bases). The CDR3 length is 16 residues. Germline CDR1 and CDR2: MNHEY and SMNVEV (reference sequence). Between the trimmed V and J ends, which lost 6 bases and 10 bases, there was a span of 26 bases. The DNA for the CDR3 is TGTGCCAGCAGCCGACTCGGACAGGGAGGGCCTTTGGCGCAGTATTTT. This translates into CASSRLGQGGPLAQYF.

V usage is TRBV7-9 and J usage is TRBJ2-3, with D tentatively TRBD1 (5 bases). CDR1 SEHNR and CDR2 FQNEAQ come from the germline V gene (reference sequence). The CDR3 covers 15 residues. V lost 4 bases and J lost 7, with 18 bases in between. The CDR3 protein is CASSSTLRGEYTQYF. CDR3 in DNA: TGTGCCAGCAGCTCTACCCTAAGGGGCGAGTATACGCAGTATTTT.

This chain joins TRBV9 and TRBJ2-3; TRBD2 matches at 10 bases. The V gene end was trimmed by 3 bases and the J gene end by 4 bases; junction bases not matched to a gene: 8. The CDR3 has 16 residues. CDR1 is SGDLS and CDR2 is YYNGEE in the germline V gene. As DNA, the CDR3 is TGTGCCAGCAGCGACCGGTCTAGCGGGAGTTCAGATACGCAGTATTTT. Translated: CASSDRSSGSSDTQYF. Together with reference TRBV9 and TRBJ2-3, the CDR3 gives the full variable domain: DSGVTQTPKHLITATGQRVTLRCSPRSGDLSVYWYQQSLDQGLQFLIQYYNGEERAKGNILERFSAQQFPDLHSELNLSSLELGDSALYFCASSDRSSGSSDTQYFGPGTRLTVL.

CDR3 sequence: CASSRGPLNTEAFF. CDR3 coding DNA: TGCGCCAGCAGCCGCGGACCTCTGAACACTGAAGCTTTCTTT. The genes are TRBV4-1 and TRBJ1-1; D is ambiguous. CDR3 length equals 14 residues. Per the germline V gene, CDR1 is MGHRA and CDR2 is YSYEKL. The V end was cut by 4 bases, the J end by 0 bases, with 9 bases between.

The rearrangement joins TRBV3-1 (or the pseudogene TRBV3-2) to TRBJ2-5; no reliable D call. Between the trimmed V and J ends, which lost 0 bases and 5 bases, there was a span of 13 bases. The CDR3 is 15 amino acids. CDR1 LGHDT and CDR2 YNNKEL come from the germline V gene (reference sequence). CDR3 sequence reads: CASSQDPLPGETQYF. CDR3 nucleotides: TGTGCCAGCAGCCAAGATCCCCTCCCTGGCGAGACCCAGTACTTC.

The CDR3 here is CASSPGTATDTQYF. The CDR3 region has the DNA TGTGCCAGCTCACCAGGGACAGCCACAGATACGCAGTATTTT. This chain links TRBV18 with TRBJ2-3, with TRBD1 matching over 7 bases. Germline CDR1 and CDR2: KGHSH and LQKENI. The length of the CDR3 is 14 residues. After removal of 2 bases from V and 2 bases from J, the junction contained 1 base not matched to a gene.

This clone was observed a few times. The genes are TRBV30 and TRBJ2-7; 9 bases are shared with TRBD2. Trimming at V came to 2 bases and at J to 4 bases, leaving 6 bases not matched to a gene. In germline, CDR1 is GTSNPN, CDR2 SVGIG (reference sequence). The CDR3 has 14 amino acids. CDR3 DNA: TGTGCCTGGAGTCCCGGGACTAGCAGGTACGAGCAGTACTTC. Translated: CAWSPGTSRYEQYF. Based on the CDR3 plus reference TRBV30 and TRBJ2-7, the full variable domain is SQTIHQWPATLVQPVGSPLSLECTVEGTSNPNLYWYRQAAGRGLQLLFYSVGIGQISSEVPQNLSASRPQDRQFILSSKKLLLSDSGFYLCAWSPGTSRYEQYFGPGTRLTVT.

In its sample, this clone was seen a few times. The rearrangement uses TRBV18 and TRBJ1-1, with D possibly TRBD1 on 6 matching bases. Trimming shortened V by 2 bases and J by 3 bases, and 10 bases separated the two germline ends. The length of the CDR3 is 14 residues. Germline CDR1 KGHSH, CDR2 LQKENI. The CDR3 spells CASSPGQRDTEAFF. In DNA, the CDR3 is TGTGCCAGCTCACCAGGACAGCGGGACACTGAAGCTTTCTTT.

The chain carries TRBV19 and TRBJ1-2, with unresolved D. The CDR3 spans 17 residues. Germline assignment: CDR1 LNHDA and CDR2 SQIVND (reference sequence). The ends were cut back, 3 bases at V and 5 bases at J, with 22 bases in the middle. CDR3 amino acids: CASSIKPVIELRYGYTF. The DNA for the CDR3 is TGTGCCAGTAGTATTAAACCAGTGATTGAATTAAGGTATGGCTACACCTTC.

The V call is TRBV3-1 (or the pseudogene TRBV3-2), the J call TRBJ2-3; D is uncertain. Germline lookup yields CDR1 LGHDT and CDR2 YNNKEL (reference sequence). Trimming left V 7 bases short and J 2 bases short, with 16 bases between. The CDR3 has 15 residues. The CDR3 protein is CASTPRQDPTDTQYF. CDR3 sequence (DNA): TGTGCCAGCACACCGAGGCAGGATCCCACAGATACGCAGTATTTT.

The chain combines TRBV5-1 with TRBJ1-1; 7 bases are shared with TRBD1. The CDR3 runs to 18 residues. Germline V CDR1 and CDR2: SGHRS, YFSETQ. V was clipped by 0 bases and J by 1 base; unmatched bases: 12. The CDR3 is CASSLAPGTRTGNTEAFF. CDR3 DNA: TGCGCCAGCAGCTTGGCCCCCGGGACACGGACAGGGAACACTGAAGCTTTCTTT.